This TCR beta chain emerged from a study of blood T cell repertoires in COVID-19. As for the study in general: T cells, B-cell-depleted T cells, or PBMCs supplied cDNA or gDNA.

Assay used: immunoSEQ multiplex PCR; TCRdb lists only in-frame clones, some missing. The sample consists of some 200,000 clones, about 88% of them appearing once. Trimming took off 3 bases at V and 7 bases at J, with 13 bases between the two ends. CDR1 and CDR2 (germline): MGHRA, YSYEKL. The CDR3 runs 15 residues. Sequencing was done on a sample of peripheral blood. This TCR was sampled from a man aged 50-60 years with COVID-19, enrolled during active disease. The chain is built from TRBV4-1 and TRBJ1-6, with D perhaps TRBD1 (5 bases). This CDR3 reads CASSQSRVLNSPLHF. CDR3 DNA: TGCGCCAGCAGCCAGTCCAGGGTTTTGAATTCACCCCTCCACTTT.